The next 13 T cell receptor beta chains were all read from a single sample in a study of CD4+ T cells in melanoma. Profiled with immunoSEQ multiplex PCR; TCRdb holds only in-frame clones, not every one. This sample carries about 50,000 clones, 89% of them seen once, and the ten largest clones take about an eighth. The sequenced sample consisted of peripheral blood. The receptors stem from a human donor with melanoma.

The rearrangement links TRBV10-3 to TRBJ2-5; no definite D call. Germline CDR1 ENHRY, CDR2 SYGVKD. The V end was cut by 6 bases, the J end by 4 bases, with 9 bases between. The CDR3 consists of 12 residues. CDR3 in amino acids: CAISEGAETQYF. Written as DNA, the CDR3 is TGTGCCATCAGCGAAGGTGCAGAGACCCAGTACTTC.

The chain recombines TRBV11-2 with TRBJ2-2, with D perhaps matching TRBD2 (5 bases). Germline assignment: CDR1 SGHAT and CDR2 FQNNGV. The CDR3 sequence is 15 residues long. Trimming stripped 3 bases from V and 4 bases from J, with 12 bases between. The CDR3 region is CASSLVSEATGELFF. DNA for the CDR3: TGTGCCAGCAGCTTGGTTAGCGAGGCCACCGGGGAGCTGTTTTTT.

This chain connects TRBV10-3 to TRBJ2-7; D perhaps matches TRBD1 (6 bases). This CDR3 comprises 13 residues. Germline V gives CDR1 ENHRY, CDR2 SYGVKD. Trimming shortened V by 11 bases and J by 4 bases, and 18 bases separated the two germline ends. The CDR3 coding sequence is TGTGCCTCCAGGGGACCTCTGACTTACGAGCAGTACTTC. This codes for CASRGPLTYEQYF.

The chain carries TRBV2 and TRBJ2-5; the D gene is possibly TRBD2 (5 bases). V gave up 6 bases and J gave up 4 bases, with 15 bases separating them. Per germline, CDR1 SNHLY and CDR2 FYNNEI. CDR3 length equals 14 residues. Here the CDR3 reads CASRSHSVRETQYF. The CDR3 nucleotides are TGTGCCAGCAGGTCCCATAGCGTGCGAGAGACCCAGTACTTC. Complete variable domain (other parts from reference TRBV2 and TRBJ2-5): EPEVTQTPSHQVTQMGQEVILRCVPISNHLYFYWYRQILGQKVEFLVSFYNNEISEKSEIFDDQFSVERPDGSNFTLKIRSTKLEDSAMYFCASRSHSVRETQYFGPGTRLLVL.

V is TRBV15 and J is TRBJ2-5; D unresolved. Germline CDR1 reads LNHNV; CDR2 reads YYDKDF (reference sequence). Trimming left V 0 bases short and J 5 bases short, with 16 bases between. CDR3 size: 16 residues. The CDR3 DNA reads TGTGCCACCAGCAGAGATCGCGTCGTAGCTCGGGAGACCCAGTACTTC. Translation gives CATSRDRVVARETQYF.

This chain joins TRBV11-2 and TRBJ2-2; perhaps TRBD1 as D (6 bases). Germline values: CDR1 SGHAT, CDR2 FQNNGV. CDR3 length: 16 residues. V was pared by 0 bases and J by 1 base, with 9 bases between. The CDR3 spells CASSLEGAGNTGELFF. CDR3 coding DNA: TGTGCCAGCAGCTTAGAGGGGGCAGGGAACACCGGGGAGCTGTTTTTT.

The genes are TRBV18 and TRBJ2-1; tentatively, D is TRBD1 (6 bases). CDR1 KGHSH and CDR2 LQKENI come from the germline V gene. V lost 4 bases and J lost 1, with 14 bases in between. The CDR3 length is 16 residues. The CDR3 sequence: CASSLLRQGSYNEQFF. Written as DNA, the CDR3 is TGTGCCAGCTCACTACTTCGCCAGGGGTCCTACAATGAGCAGTTCTTC.

The chain employs TRBV7-3 and TRBJ1-2; TRBD1 aligns across 9 bases. CDR1 and CDR2 (germline): SGHTA, FQGTGA. The CDR3 is 15 amino acids. Germline trimming cut 5 bases from V and 6 bases from J; bases unmatched to any gene: 10. CDR3: CASSPGTGSSDGYTF. The CDR3 DNA follows: TGTGCCAGCAGCCCGGGGACAGGGAGTTCCGATGGCTACACCTTC.

The chain carries TRBV7-9 and TRBJ2-7, with D perhaps TRBD2 (5 bases). CDR3 size: 14 residues. Germline lookup yields CDR1 SEHNR and CDR2 FQNEAQ (reference sequence). Trimming pared 5 bases from V and 4 bases from J, leaving 15 bases between. In DNA form, the CDR3 reads TGTGCCAGCAGCCCCACCGAGCGGACTTACGAGCAGTACTTC. This gives the protein CASSPTERTYEQYF.

This clone is a singleton in its sample. This chain links TRBV14 with TRBJ2-5; 9 bases are a match to TRBD1. CDR1 is SGHDN and CDR2 is FVKESK in the germline V gene. The CDR3 has 14 amino acids. Trimming cost V 4 bases and J 4 bases; bases outside gene matches: 4. CDR3 sequence (DNA): TGTGCCAGCAGCCGGGACAGGGTGGCAGAGACCCAGTACTTC. Translating gives CASSRDRVAETQYF.

This clone has a count of ten or more. CDR3 sequence: CASSIPGPYNEQFF. CDR3 DNA: TGTGCCAGTAGTATCCCGGGCCCTTACAATGAGCAGTTCTTC. The chain links TRBV19 to TRBJ2-1; the D is unclear. The V and J ends lost 3 bases and 4 bases respectively, with 10 bases between them. This CDR3 spans 14 amino acids. Looked up from germline, CDR1 is LNHDA and CDR2 is SQIVND (reference sequence).

This clone was seen a few times. The chain uses TRBV7-9 and TRBJ2-3, with a weak D call TRBD1 (6 bases). The CDR3 runs to 13 residues. Germline CDR1 is SEHNR and CDR2 is FQNEAQ (reference sequence). Between the trimmed V and J ends, which lost 2 bases and 3 bases, there was a span of 6 bases. Written as DNA, the CDR3 is TGTGCCAGCAGCTTAACAGGGACAGATACGCAGTATTTT. Translating gives CASSLTGTDTQYF.

The chain links TRBV5-1 to TRBJ2-2; 9 bases are a match to TRBD1. CDR1 is SGHRS, CDR2 YFSETQ, per germline. There are 16 residues in the CDR3. V was clipped by 4 bases and J by 3 bases; unmatched bases: 7. CDR3 DNA sequence: TGCGCCAGCAGCGGAGGGACAGGGAGGGACACCGGGGAGCTGTTTTTT. It codes for CASSGGTGRDTGELFF. Full variable domain (rest looked up from reference TRBV5-1 and TRBJ2-2): KAGVTQTPRYLIKTRGQQVTLSCSPISGHRSVSWYQQTPGQGLQFLFEYFSETQRNKGNFPGRFSGRQFSNSRSEMNVSTLELGDSALYLCASSGGTGRDTGELFFGEGSRLTVL.